Presented here are 16 T cell receptor beta chains from one specimen sequenced in a study of blood T cell repertoires in COVID-19. Sequencing used immunoSEQ multiplex PCR; TCRdb keeps in-frame clones, though not all of them. The table lists about 230,000 clones, about 85% of them singletons. Sequenced material: peripheral blood. The source is a man aged 40-50 years with acute or convalescent COVID-19.

A single count supports this clone. The rearrangement uses TRBV18 and TRBJ2-1; 9 positions agree with TRBD2. V shed 3 bases, J shed 2 bases, and the junction held 8 bases outside the gene matches. In germline, CDR1 is KGHSH, CDR2 LQKENI. This CDR3 spans 17 amino acids. This CDR3 is CASSPPRGGVTYNEQFF. The CDR3 DNA sequence: TGTGCCAGCTCACCCCCCCGCGGGGGGGTAACCTACAATGAGCAGTTCTTC.

This clone was found a few times. V gene TRBV5-1 combines with J gene TRBJ2-1; 12 nucleotides line up with TRBD2. The CDR3 extends over 15 amino acids. CDR1 and CDR2 from the germline V gene are SGHRS and YFSETQ. J was trimmed by 9 bases and V by 0 bases; bases with no gene match: 4. In nucleotides, the CDR3 is TGCGCCAGCAGCTTGGAAGGACTAGCGGGATCTGAGCAGTTCTTC. It is translated as CASSLEGLAGSEQFF.

The chain carries TRBV5-4 and TRBJ1-2; 12 bases line up with TRBD1. This CDR3 has 16 amino acids. V dropped 4 bases and J dropped 8; count of bases not matched to a gene: 12. Germline CDR1 SGHNT, CDR2 YYREEE (reference sequence). The CDR3 loop reads CASSPPPGQGARGYTF. Here the CDR3 DNA reads TGTGCCAGCAGCCCACCCCCGGGACAGGGGGCGAGGGGCTACACCTTC.

The genes are TRBV11-2 and TRBJ2-7, with D possibly TRBD2 on 7 matching bases. The V gene lost 5 bases and the J gene lost 4 bases, with 15 bases spanning the gap. The germline gives CDR1 SGHAT, CDR2 FQNNGV. The CDR3 extends over 14 amino acids. CDR3 region: CASSLWGGAYEQYF. CDR3 bases: TGTGCCAGCAGCCTTTGGGGGGGGGCTTACGAGCAGTACTTC.

V and J are TRBV28 and TRBJ2-7, with 10 bases aligning to TRBD1. Germline V gene data show CDR1 as MDHEN and CDR2 as SYDVKM. With 3 bases clipped from V and 2 bases from J, the junction kept 4 bases outside the gene matches. This CDR3 is 15 amino acids long. The chain's CDR3 is CASSLGGTGAYEQYF. Here the CDR3 DNA reads TGTGCCAGCAGTTTGGGGGGGACAGGGGCCTACGAGCAGTACTTC.

This clone was detected once. V and J are TRBV14 and TRBJ1-1; D is unclear. The CDR3 runs to 15 residues. CDR1 is SGHDN, CDR2 FVKESK, per germline. The V end was cut by 3 bases, the J end by 0 bases, with 11 bases between. The chain's CDR3 is CASSQEGHMNTEAFF. CDR3 coding DNA: TGTGCCAGCAGCCAGGAGGGCCACATGAACACTGAAGCTTTCTTT.

V is TRBV14 and J is TRBJ1-3; 12 bases line up with TRBD1. Germline lookup yields CDR1 SGHDN and CDR2 FVKESK. The CDR3 has 17 residues. Unmatched junction bases numbered 5, after V lost 1 base and J lost 4 bases. In DNA, the CDR3 is TGTGCCAGCAGCCAAGTGGGACAGGGGGCGTCAGGAAACACCATATATTTT. Translation: CASSQVGQGASGNTIYF.

This chain links TRBV11-2 with TRBJ2-7; D may be TRBD2 (6 bases). V gave up 5 bases and J gave up 1 base, with 24 bases separating them. Germline V gives CDR1 SGHAT, CDR2 FQNNGV. This CDR3 has 18 residues. CDR3 nucleotides: TGTGCCAGCAGCCCTAGGGTCCCCTTGTCGGGGGAATCCTACGAGCAGTACTTC. Encoded protein: CASSPRVPLSGESYEQYF.

CDR3 nucleotide sequence: TGTGCCAGCAGACCGGGACAGACTGTTTCAGCCCAGCATTTT. Its translation: CASRPGQTVSAQHF. This sequence joins TRBV6-5 and TRBJ1-5, with TRBD1 matching over 7 bases. The CDR3 is 14 residues long. Germline CDR1 MNHEY, CDR2 SVGAGI. J lost 11 bases, V lost 6 bases, and 13 bases had no gene match.

This clone was counted a few times. Other DNA sequences from this sample encode an identical CDR3 as well. The rearrangement joins TRBV6-1 to TRBJ2-5; D is ambiguous. Germline V gene data show CDR1 as MNHNS and CDR2 as SASEGT. The CDR3 contains 13 residues. V was pared by 3 bases and J by 1 base, with 6 bases between. The CDR3 nucleotides read TGTGCCAGCAGTGACCGGGTCCAAGAGACCCAGTACTTC. Translated: CASSDRVQETQYF.

The chain joins TRBV7-2 to TRBJ2-3; 7 bases map to TRBD2. The CDR3 runs 14 residues. Germline V gene data show CDR1 as SGHTA and CDR2 as FQGNSA. V shed 4 bases, J shed 8 bases, and the junction held 9 bases outside the gene matches. CDR3: CASSSGSGGITQYF. The DNA of the CDR3 is TGTGCCAGCAGCTCTGGGTCCGGGGGGATTACGCAGTATTTT.

V usage is TRBV7-9 and J usage is TRBJ1-2, with no clear D. In germline, CDR1 is SEHNR, CDR2 FQNEAQ (reference sequence). The CDR3 spans 12 residues. V lost 4 bases and J 1 base, leaving 4 bases between the germline ends. CDR3 amino acids: CASSSNNYGYTF. CDR3 sequence (DNA): TGTGCCAGCAGCTCAAATAACTATGGCTACACCTTC.

This CDR3 reads CASSLLGTGTQPQHF. In nucleotides, the CDR3 is TGTGCCAGCAGTTTACTTGGCACAGGGACTCAGCCCCAGCATTTT. V gene TRBV27 combines with J gene TRBJ1-5, with a weak D call TRBD1 (6 bases). Trimming shortened V by 2 bases and J by 6 bases, and 14 bases separated the two germline ends. From germline, CDR1 is MNHEY and CDR2 SMNVEV (reference sequence). The CDR3 is 15 amino acids.

V gene TRBV30 combines with J gene TRBJ2-7; a weak D match, TRBD2 (5 bases). Germline V CDR1 and CDR2: GTSNPN, SVGIG (reference sequence). The CDR3 runs to 13 residues. The V gene lost 0 bases and the J gene lost 3 bases, with 9 bases spanning the gap. The chain's CDR3 is CAWSVGSSYEQYF. CDR3 DNA sequence: TGTGCCTGGAGTGTGGGGAGTAGCTACGAGCAGTACTTC.

This clone has just one count. CDR3 bases: TGTGCCAGCACCCATTCCGGTCAGCCCCAGCATTTT. It encodes CASTHSGQPQHF. The V call is TRBV6-6, the J call TRBJ1-5; D unclear. Trimming removed 7 bases at V and 6 bases at J, with 10 bases between. Germline V lookup: CDR1 MNHNY, CDR2 SVGAGI (reference sequence). The CDR3 length is 12 residues.

V and J are TRBV20-1 and TRBJ2-7; the match to TRBD2 covers 7 bases. The CDR3 extends over 14 amino acids. V was clipped by 3 bases and J by 1 base; unmatched bases: 6. Germline CDR1 and CDR2: DFQATT and SNEGSKA (reference sequence). In DNA form, the CDR3 reads TGCAGTGCTAGTGACCCCGGGGGGTCCTACGAGCAGTACTTC. Amino acids: CSASDPGGSYEQYF.